The present entry profiles one T cell receptor beta chain with its context. Its antigen is undetermined. These data belong to a study of shared clonotypes between healthy human individuals. The study's findings and limits: Represented genetic and exposure-history diversity was restricted by having few donors.

Only Caucasian adults living in Nashville, Tennessee made up the donor group. A split of CD4+ cells into CD45RA+ naive and CD45RA-negative memory subsets was performed. Using approximately 190 ng DNA, tens of thousands of T cell genomes, the sorted-subset replicate PCRs were run. Measured with immunoSEQ multiplex PCR; TCRdb has only the in-frame clones, and not every one. The table has around 510,000 clones, 90% to 96% seen once. This TCR was sampled from a woman aged 25 to 39 in good health. Input material: naive CD4+ T cells sorted from blood. Subset meaning: CD45RA+ positively selected.

The CDR3 loop reads CASTGPQGKGETQYF. For the CDR3, the DNA is TGTGCCAGCACCGGTCCGCAAGGGAAGGGAGAGACCCAGTACTTC. The gene calls are TRBV2 and TRBJ2-5; D uncertain. The CDR3 contains 15 residues. The V gene lost 7 bases and the J gene lost 4 bases, with 19 bases spanning the gap. Per the germline V gene, CDR1 is SNHLY and CDR2 is FYNNEI.